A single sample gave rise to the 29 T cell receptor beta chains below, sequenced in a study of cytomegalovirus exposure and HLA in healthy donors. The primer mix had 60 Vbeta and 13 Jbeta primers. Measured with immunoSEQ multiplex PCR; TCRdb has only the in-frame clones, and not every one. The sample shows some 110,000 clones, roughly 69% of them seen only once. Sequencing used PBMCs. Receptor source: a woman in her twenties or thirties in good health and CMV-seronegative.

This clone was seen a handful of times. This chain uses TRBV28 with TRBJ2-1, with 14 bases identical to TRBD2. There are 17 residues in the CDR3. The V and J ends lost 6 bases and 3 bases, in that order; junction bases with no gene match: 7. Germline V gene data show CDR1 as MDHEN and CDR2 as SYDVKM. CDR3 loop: CASSSGLAGGIYNEQFF. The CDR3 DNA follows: TGTGCCAGCAGCTCAGGACTAGCGGGAGGAATCTACAATGAGCAGTTCTTC.

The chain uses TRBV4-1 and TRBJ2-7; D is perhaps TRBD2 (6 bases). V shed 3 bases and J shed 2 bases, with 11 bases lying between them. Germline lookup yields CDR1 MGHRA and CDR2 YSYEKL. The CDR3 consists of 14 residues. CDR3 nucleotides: TGCGCCAGCAGCCAGGGACTCCGGACCTACGAGCAGTACTTC. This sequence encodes CASSQGLRTYEQYF.

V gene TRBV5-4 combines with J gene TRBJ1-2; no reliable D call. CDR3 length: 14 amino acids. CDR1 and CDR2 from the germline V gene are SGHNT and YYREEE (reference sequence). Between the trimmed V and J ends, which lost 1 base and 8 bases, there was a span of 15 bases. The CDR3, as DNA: TGTGCCAGCAGCTTGCAGGCAGGATCTCAAGGCTACACCTTC. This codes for CASSLQAGSQGYTF.

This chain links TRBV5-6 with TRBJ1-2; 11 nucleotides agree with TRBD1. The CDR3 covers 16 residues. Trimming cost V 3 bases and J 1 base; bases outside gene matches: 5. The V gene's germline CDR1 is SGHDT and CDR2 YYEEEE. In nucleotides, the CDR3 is TGTGCCAGCAGCTGGCCGGGACAGGGGGTTAACTATGGCTACACCTTC. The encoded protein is CASSWPGQGVNYGYTF.

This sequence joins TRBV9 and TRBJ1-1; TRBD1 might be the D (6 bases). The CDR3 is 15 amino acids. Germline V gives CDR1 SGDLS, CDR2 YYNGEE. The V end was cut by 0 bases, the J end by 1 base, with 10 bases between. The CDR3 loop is CASSVGGGPNTEAFF. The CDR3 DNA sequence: TGTGCCAGCAGCGTAGGTGGGGGCCCGAACACTGAAGCTTTCTTT.

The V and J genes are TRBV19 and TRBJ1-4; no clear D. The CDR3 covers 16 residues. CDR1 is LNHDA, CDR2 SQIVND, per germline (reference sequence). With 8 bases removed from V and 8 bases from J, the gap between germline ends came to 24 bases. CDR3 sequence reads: CASSTDFSILVEKLFF. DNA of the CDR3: TGTGCCAGTTCTACTGACTTCAGTATCTTGGTGGAAAAACTGTTTTTT.

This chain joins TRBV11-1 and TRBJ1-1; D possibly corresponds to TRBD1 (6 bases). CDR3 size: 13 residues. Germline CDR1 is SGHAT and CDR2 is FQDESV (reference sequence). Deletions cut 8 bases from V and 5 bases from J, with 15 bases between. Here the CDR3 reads CASRGHSGTEAFF. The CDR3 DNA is TGTGCCAGCCGGGGACATTCTGGAACTGAAGCTTTCTTT.

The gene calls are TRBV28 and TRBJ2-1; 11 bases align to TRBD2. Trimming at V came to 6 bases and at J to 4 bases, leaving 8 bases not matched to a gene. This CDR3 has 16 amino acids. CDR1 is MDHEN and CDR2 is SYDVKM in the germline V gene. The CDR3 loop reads CASSHLAGGAYNEQFF. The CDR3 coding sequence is TGTGCCAGCAGCCACCTAGCGGGAGGTGCTTACAATGAGCAGTTCTTC. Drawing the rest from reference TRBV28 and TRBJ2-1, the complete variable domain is DVKVTQSSRYLVKRTGEKVFLECVQDMDHENMFWYRQDPGLGLRLIYFSYDVKMKEKGDIPEGYSVSREKKERFSLILESASTNQTSMYLCASSHLAGGAYNEQFFGPGTRLTVL.

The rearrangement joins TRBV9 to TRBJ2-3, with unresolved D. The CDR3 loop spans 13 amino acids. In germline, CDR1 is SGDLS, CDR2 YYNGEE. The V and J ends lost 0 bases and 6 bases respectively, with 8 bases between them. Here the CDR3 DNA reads TGTGCCAGCAGCGTAGTCCCGCGGGATACGCAGTATTTT. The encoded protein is CASSVVPRDTQYF.

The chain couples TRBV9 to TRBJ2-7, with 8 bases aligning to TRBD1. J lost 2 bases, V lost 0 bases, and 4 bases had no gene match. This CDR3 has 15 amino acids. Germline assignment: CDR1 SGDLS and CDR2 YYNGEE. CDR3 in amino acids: CASSVGPGGTYEQYF. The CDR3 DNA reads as TGTGCCAGCAGCGTAGGGCCAGGGGGCACCTACGAGCAGTACTTC.

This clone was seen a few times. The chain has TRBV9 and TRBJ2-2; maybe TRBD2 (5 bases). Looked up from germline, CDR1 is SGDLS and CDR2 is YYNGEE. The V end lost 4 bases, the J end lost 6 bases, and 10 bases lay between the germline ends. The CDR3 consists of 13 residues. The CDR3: CASSRARAGELFF. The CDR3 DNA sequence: TGTGCCAGCAGCCGCGCGAGGGCCGGGGAGCTGTTTTTT. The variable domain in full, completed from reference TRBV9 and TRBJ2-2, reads DSGVTQTPKHLITATGQRVTLRCSPRSGDLSVYWYQQSLDQGLQFLIQYYNGEERAKGNILERFSAQQFPDLHSELNLSSLELGDSALYFCASSRARAGELFFGEGSRLTVL.

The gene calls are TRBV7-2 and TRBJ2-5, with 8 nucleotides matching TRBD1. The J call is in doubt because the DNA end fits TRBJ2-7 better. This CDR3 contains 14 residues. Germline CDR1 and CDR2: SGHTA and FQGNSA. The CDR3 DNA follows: TGTGCCAGCAGCTTTGACAGGGGTTCCTACGAGCAGTACTTC. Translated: CASSFDRGSYEQYF.

The CDR3 sequence: CSVEGDRTDTQYF. CDR3 sequence (DNA): TGCAGCGTTGAGGGGGACAGGACAGATACGCAGTATTTT. The rearrangement joins TRBV29-1 to TRBJ2-3; the match to TRBD1 covers 8 bases. There are 13 residues in the CDR3. The J segment lost 3 bases and the V segment lost 3 bases, leaving 2 bases of the junction unmatched. Germline assignment: CDR1 SQVTM and CDR2 ANQGSEA.

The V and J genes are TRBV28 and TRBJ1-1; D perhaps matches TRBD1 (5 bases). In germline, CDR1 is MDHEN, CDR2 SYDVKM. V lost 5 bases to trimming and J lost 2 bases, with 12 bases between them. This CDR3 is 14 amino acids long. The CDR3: CASSIHQGNTEAFF. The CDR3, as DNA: TGTGCCAGCAGTATCCATCAGGGTAACACTGAAGCTTTCTTT.

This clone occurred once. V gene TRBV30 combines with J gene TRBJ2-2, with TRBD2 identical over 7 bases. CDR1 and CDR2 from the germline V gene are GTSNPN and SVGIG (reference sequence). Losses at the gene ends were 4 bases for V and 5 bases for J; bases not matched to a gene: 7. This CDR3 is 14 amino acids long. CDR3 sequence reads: CAWTMGAGTGELFF. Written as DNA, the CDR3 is TGTGCCTGGACCATGGGAGCGGGAACCGGGGAGCTGTTTTTT.

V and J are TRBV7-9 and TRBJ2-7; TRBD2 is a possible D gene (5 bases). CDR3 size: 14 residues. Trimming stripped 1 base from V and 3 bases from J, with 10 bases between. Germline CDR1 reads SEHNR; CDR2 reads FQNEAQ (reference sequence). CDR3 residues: CASSLGTDFYEQYF. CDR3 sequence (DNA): TGTGCCAGCAGCTTAGGGACGGACTTCTACGAGCAGTACTTC.

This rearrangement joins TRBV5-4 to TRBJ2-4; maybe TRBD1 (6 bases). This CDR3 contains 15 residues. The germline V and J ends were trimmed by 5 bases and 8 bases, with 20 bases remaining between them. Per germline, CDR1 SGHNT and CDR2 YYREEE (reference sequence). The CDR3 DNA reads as TGTGCCAGCAGTTCCCCGGGACAAGTGAGGGACATTCAGTACTTC. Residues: CASSSPGQVRDIQYF. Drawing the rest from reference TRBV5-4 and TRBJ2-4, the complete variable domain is ETGVTQSPTHLIKTRGQQVTLRCSSQSGHNTVSWYQQALGQGPQFIFQYYREEENGRGNFPPRFSGLQFPNYSSELNVNALELDDSALYLCASSSPGQVRDIQYFGAGTRLSVL.

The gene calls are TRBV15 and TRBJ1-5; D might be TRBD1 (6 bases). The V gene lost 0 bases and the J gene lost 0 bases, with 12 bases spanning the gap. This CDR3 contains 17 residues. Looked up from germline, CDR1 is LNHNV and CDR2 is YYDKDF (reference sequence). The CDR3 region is CATSRDRTVFSNQPQHF. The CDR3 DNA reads TGTGCCACCAGCAGAGATAGGACAGTTTTTAGCAATCAGCCCCAGCATTTT.

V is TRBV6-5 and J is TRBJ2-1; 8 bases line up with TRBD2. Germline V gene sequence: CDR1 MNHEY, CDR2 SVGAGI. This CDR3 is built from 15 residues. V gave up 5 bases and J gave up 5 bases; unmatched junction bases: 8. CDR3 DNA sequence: TGTGCCAGCAGTGGAAGCGGGAGTGGGCACAATGAGCAGTTCTTC. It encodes CASSGSGSGHNEQFF.

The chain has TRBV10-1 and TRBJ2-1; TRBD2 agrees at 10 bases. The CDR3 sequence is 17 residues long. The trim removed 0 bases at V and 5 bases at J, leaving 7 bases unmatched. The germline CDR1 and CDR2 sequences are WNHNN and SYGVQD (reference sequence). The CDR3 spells CASSESLAGEGHNEQFF. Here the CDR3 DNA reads TGCGCCAGCAGTGAGTCCCTAGCGGGAGAGGGGCACAATGAGCAGTTCTTC.

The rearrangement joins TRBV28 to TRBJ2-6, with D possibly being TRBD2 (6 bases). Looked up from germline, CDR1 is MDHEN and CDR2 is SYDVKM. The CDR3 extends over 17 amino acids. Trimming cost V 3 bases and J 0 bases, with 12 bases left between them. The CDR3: CASSLLGGGSGANVLTF. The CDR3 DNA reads TGTGCCAGCAGTTTGTTGGGGGGTGGCTCTGGGGCCAACGTCCTGACTTTC.

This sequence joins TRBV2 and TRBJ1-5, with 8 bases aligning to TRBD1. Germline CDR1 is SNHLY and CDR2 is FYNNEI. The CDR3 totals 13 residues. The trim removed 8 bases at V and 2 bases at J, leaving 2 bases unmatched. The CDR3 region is CASWGQGNQPQHF. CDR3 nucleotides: TGTGCCAGCTGGGGACAGGGCAATCAGCCCCAGCATTTT.

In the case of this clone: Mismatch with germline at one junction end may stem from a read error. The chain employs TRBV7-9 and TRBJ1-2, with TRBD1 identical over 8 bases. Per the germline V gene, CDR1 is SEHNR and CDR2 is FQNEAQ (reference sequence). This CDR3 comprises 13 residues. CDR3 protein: CASSSFGQGGDTF. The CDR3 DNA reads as TGTGCCAGCAGCTCTTTCGGACAGGGTGGCGACACCTTC.

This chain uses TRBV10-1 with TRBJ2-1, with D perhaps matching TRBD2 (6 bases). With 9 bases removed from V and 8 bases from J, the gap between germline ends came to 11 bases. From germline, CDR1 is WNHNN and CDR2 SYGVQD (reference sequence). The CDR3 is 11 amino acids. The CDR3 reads CARRGMDEQFF. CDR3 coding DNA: TGCGCCAGGCGGGGTATGGATGAGCAGTTCTTC.

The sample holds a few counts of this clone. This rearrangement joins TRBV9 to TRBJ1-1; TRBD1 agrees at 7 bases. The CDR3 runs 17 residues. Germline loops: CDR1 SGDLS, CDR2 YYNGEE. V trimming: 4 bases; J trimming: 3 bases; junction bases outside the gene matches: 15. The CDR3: CASSNHLSGTDHTEAFF. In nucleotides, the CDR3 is TGTGCCAGCAGCAATCATCTTTCCGGGACAGATCACACTGAAGCTTTCTTT.

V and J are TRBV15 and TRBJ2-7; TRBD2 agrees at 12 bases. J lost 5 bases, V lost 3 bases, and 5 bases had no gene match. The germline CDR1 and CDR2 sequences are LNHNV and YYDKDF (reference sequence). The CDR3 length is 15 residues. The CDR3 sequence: CATSRRTSGIDEQYF. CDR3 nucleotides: TGTGCCACCAGCAGGCGGACTAGCGGGATCGACGAGCAGTACTTC.

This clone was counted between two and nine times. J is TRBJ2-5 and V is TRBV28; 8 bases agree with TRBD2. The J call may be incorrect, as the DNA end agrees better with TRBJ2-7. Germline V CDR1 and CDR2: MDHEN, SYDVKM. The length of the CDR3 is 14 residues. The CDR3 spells CASSLSGRGYEQYF. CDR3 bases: TGTGCCAGCAGTTTAAGCGGGAGAGGGTACGAGCAGTACTTC.

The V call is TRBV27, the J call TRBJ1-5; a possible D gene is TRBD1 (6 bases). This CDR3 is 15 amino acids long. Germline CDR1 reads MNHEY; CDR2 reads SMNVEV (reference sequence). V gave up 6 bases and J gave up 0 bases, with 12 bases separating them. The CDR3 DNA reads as TGTGCCAGCAGCGTAACAGGGTATAGCAATCAGCCCCAGCATTTT. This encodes CASSVTGYSNQPQHF.

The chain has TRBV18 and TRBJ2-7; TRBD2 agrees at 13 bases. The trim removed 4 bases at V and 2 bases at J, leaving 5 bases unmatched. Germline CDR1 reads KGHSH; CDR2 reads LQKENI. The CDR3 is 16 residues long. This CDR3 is CASSLPLAGGTYEQYF. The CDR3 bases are TGTGCCAGCTCACTCCCACTAGCGGGAGGGACCTACGAGCAGTACTTC.